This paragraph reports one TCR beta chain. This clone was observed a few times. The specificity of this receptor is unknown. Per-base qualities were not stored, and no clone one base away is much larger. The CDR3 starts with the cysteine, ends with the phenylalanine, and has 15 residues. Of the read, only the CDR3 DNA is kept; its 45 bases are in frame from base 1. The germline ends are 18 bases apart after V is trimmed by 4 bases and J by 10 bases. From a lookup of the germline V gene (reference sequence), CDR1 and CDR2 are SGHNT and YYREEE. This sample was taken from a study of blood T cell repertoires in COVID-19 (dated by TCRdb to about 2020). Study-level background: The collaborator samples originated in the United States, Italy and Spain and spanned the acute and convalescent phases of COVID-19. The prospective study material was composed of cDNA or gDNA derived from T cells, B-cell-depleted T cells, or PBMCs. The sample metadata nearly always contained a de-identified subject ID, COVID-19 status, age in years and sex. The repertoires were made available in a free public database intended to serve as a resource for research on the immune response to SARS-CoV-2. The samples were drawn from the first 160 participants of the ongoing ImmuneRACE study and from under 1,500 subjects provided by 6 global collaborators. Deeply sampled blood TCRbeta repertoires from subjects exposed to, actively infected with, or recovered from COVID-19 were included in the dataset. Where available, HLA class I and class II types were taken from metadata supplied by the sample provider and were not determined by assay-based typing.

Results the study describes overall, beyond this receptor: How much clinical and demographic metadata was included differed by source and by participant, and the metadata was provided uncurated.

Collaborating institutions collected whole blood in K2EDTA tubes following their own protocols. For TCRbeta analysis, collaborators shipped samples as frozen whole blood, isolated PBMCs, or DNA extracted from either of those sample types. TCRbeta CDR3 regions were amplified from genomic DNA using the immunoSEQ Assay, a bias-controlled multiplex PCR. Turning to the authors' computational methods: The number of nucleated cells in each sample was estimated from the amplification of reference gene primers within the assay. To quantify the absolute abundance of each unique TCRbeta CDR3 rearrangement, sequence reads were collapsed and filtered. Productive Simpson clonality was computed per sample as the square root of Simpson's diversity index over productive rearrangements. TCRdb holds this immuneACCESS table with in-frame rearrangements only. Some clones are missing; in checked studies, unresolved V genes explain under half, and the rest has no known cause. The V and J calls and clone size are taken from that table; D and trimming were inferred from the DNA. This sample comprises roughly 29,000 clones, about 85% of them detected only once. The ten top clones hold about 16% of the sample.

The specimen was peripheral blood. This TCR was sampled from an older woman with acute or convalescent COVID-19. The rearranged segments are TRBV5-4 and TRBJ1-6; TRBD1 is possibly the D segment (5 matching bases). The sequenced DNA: TGTGCCAGCAGCCGCCGTGAAGGGGCAGGGTCACCCCTCCACTTT. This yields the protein CASSRREGAGSPLHF.